This TCR beta chain originates from a study of T-cell memory formation after mild COVID-19. Germline CDR1 reads MNHEY; CDR2 reads SVGEGT. The CDR3 sequence is 15 residues long. V was trimmed by 4 bases and J by 0 bases, leaving 10 bases between them. For this clonotype: Its antigen remains unknown.

The study, taken as a whole, reports: Day 15 to 85 contracting clones showed balanced CD4/CD8; later expanders leaned CD4+.

TCRdb analysed the 5' RACE reads with MiXCR anew, one entry per CDR3 protein. The table lists about 81,000 distinct CDR3 sequences, more than 20% of them singletons. This chain connects TRBV6-2 or TRBV6-3 to TRBJ2-4, with D hard to call. The specimen was PBMCs or a T cell subset sorted from them (not recorded which). The clonotype originates from a man between 18 and 35 years old who had mild COVID-19 (a few samples of this study predate the infection). Cell type and time point are not known. Here the CDR3 DNA reads TGTGCCAGCAGTTCAGCCCAAGTAGCCAAAAACATTCAGTACTTC. This translates into CASSSAQVAKNIQYF.